This T cell receptor beta chain was captured by sequencing in a study of T cells in Graves' hyperthyroidism and ophthalmopathy. Study conclusions and caveats: Within blood appeared most thyroid clonotypes that had expanded above 0.001. In simple terms, a model built on 13 V-J features told ophthalmopathy apart from stable hyperthyroidism.

Germline loops: CDR1 MGHRA, CDR2 YSYEKL. Trimming removed 0 bases from V and 0 bases from J, with 11 bases in between. This CDR3 spans 16 amino acids. Patients aged 18 to 65 had newly diagnosed hyperthyroidism of under 2 months' duration. Thyroid ultrasound, orbital computed tomography, clinical symptoms, and serum thyroxine and TRAb underpinned diagnoses. This clonotype was picked up many times. No antigen is known for it. Amplified TCR beta CDR3 regions derived from RNA transcripts. The HTBI primer set drove a first-round RT-PCR of the TCR CDR3. TCRdb reprocessed the multiplex PCR reads via MiXCR and lists one record per CDR3 protein. The data show 500,000 to 550,000 distinct CDR3 sequences, about 20% seen once.

The TCR was taken from a man younger than 35 with Graves' hyperthyroidism. The sequencing sample was made of blood. This chain joins TRBV4-1 and TRBJ1-1, with D possibly matching TRBD1 (5 bases). CDR3 residues: CASSQDGGMMNTEAFF. Written as DNA, the CDR3 is TGCGCCAGCAGCCAAGACGGGGGAATGATGAACACTGAAGCTTTCTTT.